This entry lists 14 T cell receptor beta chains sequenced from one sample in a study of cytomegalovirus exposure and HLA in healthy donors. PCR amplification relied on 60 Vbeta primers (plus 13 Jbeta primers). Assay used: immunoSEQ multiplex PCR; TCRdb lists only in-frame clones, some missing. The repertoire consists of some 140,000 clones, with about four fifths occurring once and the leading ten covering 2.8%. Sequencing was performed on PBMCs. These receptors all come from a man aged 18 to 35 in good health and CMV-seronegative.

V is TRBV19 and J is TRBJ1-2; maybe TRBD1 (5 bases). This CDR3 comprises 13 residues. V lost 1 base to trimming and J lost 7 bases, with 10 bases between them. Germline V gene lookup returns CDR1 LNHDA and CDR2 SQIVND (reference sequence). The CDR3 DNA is TGTGCCAGTAGTATAGGCGTCCAGGGTGGCTACACCTTC. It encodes CASSIGVQGGYTF.

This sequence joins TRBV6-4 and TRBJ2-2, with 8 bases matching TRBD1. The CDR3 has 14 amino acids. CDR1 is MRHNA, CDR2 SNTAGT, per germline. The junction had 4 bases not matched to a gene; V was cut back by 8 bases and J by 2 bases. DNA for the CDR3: TGTGCCAGCCGGGACAGGCCAAACACCGGGGAGCTGTTTTTT. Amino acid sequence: CASRDRPNTGELFF.

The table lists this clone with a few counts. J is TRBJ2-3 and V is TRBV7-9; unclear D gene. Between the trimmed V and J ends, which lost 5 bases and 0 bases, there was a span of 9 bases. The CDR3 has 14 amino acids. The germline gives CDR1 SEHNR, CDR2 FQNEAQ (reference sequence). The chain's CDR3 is CASSVSTSTDTQYF. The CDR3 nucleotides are TGTGCCAGCAGCGTATCAACTAGCACAGATACGCAGTATTTT. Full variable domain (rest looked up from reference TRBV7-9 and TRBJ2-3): DTGVSQNPRHKITKRGQNVTFRCDPISEHNRLYWYRQTLGQGPEFLTYFQNEAQLEKSRLLSDRFSAERPKGSFSTLEIQRTEQGDSAMYLCASSVSTSTDTQYFGPGTRLTVL.

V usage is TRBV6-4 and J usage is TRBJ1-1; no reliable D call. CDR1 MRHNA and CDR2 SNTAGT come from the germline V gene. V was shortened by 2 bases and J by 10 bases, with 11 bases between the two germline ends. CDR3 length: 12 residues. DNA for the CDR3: TGTGCCAGCAGTGACCCGAAGGCAGGAGCTTTCTTT. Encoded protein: CASSDPKAGAFF.

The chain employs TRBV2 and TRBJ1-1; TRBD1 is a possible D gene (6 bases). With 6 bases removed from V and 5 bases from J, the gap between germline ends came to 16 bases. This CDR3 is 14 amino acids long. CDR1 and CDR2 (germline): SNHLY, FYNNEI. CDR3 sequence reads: CASREDSASTEAFF. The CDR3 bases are TGTGCCAGCAGGGAGGACAGCGCATCTACTGAAGCTTTCTTT.

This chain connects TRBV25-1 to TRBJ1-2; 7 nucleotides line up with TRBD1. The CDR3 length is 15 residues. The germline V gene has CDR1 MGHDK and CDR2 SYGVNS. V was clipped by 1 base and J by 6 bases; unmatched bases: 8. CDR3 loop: CASSEFNRGPNGYTF. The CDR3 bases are TGTGCCAGCAGTGAATTTAACAGGGGACCTAATGGCTACACCTTC.

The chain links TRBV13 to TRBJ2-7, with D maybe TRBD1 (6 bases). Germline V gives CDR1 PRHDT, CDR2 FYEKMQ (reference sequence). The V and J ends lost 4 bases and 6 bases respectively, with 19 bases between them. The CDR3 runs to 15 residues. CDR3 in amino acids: CASSSVLGPRGEQYF. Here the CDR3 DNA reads TGTGCCAGCAGCTCTGTTCTCGGTCCCAGGGGCGAGCAGTACTTC.

The CDR3 nucleotides are TGCGCCAGCAGCGACTCCTCTGGGGCCAACGTCCTGACTTTC. Its protein product is CASSDSSGANVLTF. This chain links TRBV5-1 with TRBJ2-6, with D hard to call. The V end was cut by 4 bases, the J end by 0 bases, with 5 bases between. The CDR3 contains 14 residues. Germline values: CDR1 SGHRS, CDR2 YFSETQ.

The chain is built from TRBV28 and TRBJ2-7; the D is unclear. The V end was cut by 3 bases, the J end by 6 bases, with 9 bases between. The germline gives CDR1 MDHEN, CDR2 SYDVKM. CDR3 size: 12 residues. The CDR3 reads CASSLPRGEQYV. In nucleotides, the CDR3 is TGTGCCAGCAGTTTGCCCCGAGGCGAGCAGTACGTC.

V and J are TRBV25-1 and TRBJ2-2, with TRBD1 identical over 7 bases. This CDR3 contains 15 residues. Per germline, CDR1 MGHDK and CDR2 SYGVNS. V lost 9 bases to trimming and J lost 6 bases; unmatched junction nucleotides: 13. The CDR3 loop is CASTRTGDRAGELFF. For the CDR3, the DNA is TGTGCCAGTACCAGAACAGGGGATAGGGCCGGGGAGCTGTTTTTT.

CDR3 in DNA: TGTGCCAGCAGTCCGGAGTTTTTCGGGGGACGGGGGTATGGCTACACCTTC. Translated: CASSPEFFGGRGYGYTF. The chain carries TRBV28 and TRBJ1-2, with D perhaps matching TRBD1 (5 bases). The CDR3 has 17 amino acids. The V gene's germline CDR1 is MDHEN and CDR2 SYDVKM. The V end was cut by 5 bases, the J end by 5 bases, with 24 bases between.

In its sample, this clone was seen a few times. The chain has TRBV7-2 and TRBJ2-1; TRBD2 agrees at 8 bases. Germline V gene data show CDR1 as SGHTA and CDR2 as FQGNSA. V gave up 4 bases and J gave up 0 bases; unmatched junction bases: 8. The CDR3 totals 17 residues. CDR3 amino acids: CASSSPQRGPSYNEQFF. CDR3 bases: TGTGCCAGCAGCTCCCCCCAGCGGGGGCCCTCCTACAATGAGCAGTTCTTC. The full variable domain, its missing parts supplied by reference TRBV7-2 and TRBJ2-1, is GAGVSQSPSNKVTEKGKDVELRCDPISGHTALYWYRQSLGQGLEFLIYFQGNSAPDKSGLPSDRFSAERTGGSVSTLTIQRTQQEDSAVYLCASSSPQRGPSYNEQFFGPGTRLTVL.

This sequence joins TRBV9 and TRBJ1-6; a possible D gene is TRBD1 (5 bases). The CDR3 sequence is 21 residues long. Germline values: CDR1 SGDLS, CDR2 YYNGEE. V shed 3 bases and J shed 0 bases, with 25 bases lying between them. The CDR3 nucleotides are TGTGCCAGCAGCGACCGGGGGTTCGGCAGACCCCCCCGCTCCTATAATTCACCCCTCCACTTT. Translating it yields CASSDRGFGRPPRSYNSPLHF.

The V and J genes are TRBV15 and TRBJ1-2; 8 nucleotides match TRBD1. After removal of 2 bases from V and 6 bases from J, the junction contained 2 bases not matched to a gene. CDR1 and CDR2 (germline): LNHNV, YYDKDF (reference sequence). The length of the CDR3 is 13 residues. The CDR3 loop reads CATSRQGADGYTF. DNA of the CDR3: TGTGCCACCAGCAGACAGGGGGCGGATGGCTACACCTTC.